These 30 T cell receptor beta chains share one sample of origin, sequenced in a study of T cell changes during pregnancy in multiple sclerosis. Some clones are missing from TCRdb's copy, which holds only in-frame ones; the method was immunoSEQ multiplex PCR. The sample includes approximately 30,000 clones, roughly nine tenths of them seen just once. Source: CD4+ T cells from peripheral blood mononuclear cells, taken in the first trimester of pregnancy. Receptor source: a female donor in good health, enrolled as a control in a pregnancy study.

The chain is built from TRBV7-3 and TRBJ2-3, with D uncertain. Germline V gives CDR1 SGHTA, CDR2 FQGTGA. V was pared by 5 bases and J by 0 bases, with 15 bases between. This CDR3 is built from 16 residues. CDR3 sequence (DNA): TGTGCCAGCAGCCCTACCCACTCGACTAGCACAGATACGCAGTATTTT. Translation: CASSPTHSTSTDTQYF.

This sequence joins TRBV11-2 and TRBJ2-7; TRBD2 agrees at 7 bases. V trimming: 8 bases; J trimming: 1 base; junction bases outside the gene matches: 8. Per germline, CDR1 SGHAT and CDR2 FQNNGV. CDR3 length: 14 residues. CDR3 in DNA: TGTGCCAGCGCTAGTCGGGAGGTTTCCTACGAGCAGTACTTC. Translated, it gives CASASREVSYEQYF.

This clone is a singleton in its sample. The chain links TRBV30 to TRBJ2-4, with D tentatively TRBD1 (6 bases). Trimming left V 0 bases short and J 1 base short, with 13 bases between. This CDR3 region has 16 residues. Germline V gene data show CDR1 as GTSNPN and CDR2 as SVGIG (reference sequence). CDR3 in amino acids: CAWSVWGLGAKNIQYF. Here the CDR3 DNA reads TGTGCCTGGAGTGTATGGGGGCTAGGTGCCAAAAACATTCAGTACTTC.

V usage is TRBV29-1 and J usage is TRBJ1-1; D is perhaps TRBD1 (5 bases). Trimming took 1 base from V and 3 from J, leaving 12 bases between them. The germline V gene encodes CDR1 SQVTM and CDR2 ANQGSEA. This CDR3 region has 14 residues. This CDR3 reads CSVEVSGLDTEAFF. As DNA, the CDR3 is TGCAGCGTTGAAGTGTCAGGGTTGGACACTGAAGCTTTCTTT.

The J gene is TRBJ2-1, the V gene TRBV12-5; no firm D call. The CDR3 is made up of 12 amino acids. Trimming stripped 2 bases from V and 7 bases from J, with 6 bases between. CDR1 and CDR2 from the germline V gene are LGHNT and FRNRAP. The CDR3 DNA follows: TGTGCTAGTGGTTTGCGGTCGAATGAGCAGTTCTTC. Its protein is CASGLRSNEQFF.

The V and J genes are TRBV18 and TRBJ1-2; D is undetermined. Germline V gene sequence: CDR1 KGHSH, CDR2 LQKENI. Trimming cost V 3 bases and J 2 bases, with 10 bases left between them. CDR3 length: 14 amino acids. The CDR3 region is CASSPPGWNYGYTF. CDR3 DNA: TGTGCCAGCTCACCCCCGGGGTGGAACTATGGCTACACCTTC. Complete variable domain (other parts from reference TRBV18 and TRBJ1-2): NAGVMQNPRHLVRRRGQEARLRCSPMKGHSHVYWYRQLPEEGLKFMVYLQKENIIDESGMPKERFSAEFPKEGPSILRIQQVVRGDSAAYFCASSPPGWNYGYTFGSGTRLTVV.

The rearrangement links TRBV5-5 to TRBJ1-1; 7 bases align to TRBD1. CDR3 length equals 14 residues. Germline values: CDR1 SGHKS, CDR2 YYEKEE (reference sequence). After removal of 7 bases from V and 5 bases from J, the junction contained 11 bases not matched to a gene. In DNA form, the CDR3 reads TGTGCCAGCTACCAGGGGGGAGTTAGGACTGAAGCTTTCTTT. Protein product: CASYQGGVRTEAFF.

The chain links TRBV5-1 to TRBJ2-3, with TRBD2 matching 13 bases. Per germline, CDR1 SGHRS and CDR2 YFSETQ. CDR3 length equals 17 residues. Trimming took 3 bases from V and 0 from J; bases not matched to a gene: 4. Written as DNA, the CDR3 is TGCGCCAGCAGCTCTGGACTAGCGGGGGTAAGCACAGATACGCAGTATTTT. Translation gives CASSSGLAGVSTDTQYF.

This sequence joins TRBV27 and TRBJ1-1; TRBD1 is a possible D gene (5 bases). CDR1 and CDR2 (germline): MNHEY, SMNVEV (reference sequence). CDR3 length: 14 residues. Between the trimmed V and J ends, which lost 5 bases and 0 bases, there was a span of 10 bases. The CDR3 DNA is TGTGCCAGCAGTCTAGACAGCATGAACACTGAAGCTTTCTTT. It specifies CASSLDSMNTEAFF.

J is TRBJ2-5 and V is TRBV18; 9 bases fit TRBD1. Trimming at V came to 5 bases and at J to 3 bases, leaving 1 base not matched to a gene. The germline CDR1 and CDR2 sequences are KGHSH and LQKENI. CDR3 length equals 13 residues. CDR3 protein: CASSWTGEETQYF. The CDR3 coding sequence is TGTGCCAGCTCATGGACAGGGGAAGAGACCCAGTACTTC.

The chain joins TRBV30 to TRBJ2-3; unclear D gene. Germline V gene lookup returns CDR1 GTSNPN and CDR2 SVGIG (reference sequence). Trimming took 4 bases from V and 9 from J, leaving 14 bases between them. The CDR3 extends over 12 amino acids. CDR3 amino acids: CAWKSSGDTQYF. CDR3 bases: TGTGCCTGGAAATCTTCGGGTGACACGCAGTATTTT.

The chain has TRBV6-5 and TRBJ2-5, with TRBD2 matching 8 bases. V dropped 6 bases and J dropped 4; count of bases not matched to a gene: 4. This CDR3 region has 13 residues. The germline gives CDR1 MNHEY, CDR2 SVGAGI. The CDR3 coding sequence is TGTGCCAGCAGACGCGGGGGGCGAGAGACCCAGTACTTC. The encoded protein is CASRRGGRETQYF.

J is TRBJ2-1 and V is TRBV5-1; weak D call: TRBD2 (5 bases). Germline values: CDR1 SGHRS, CDR2 YFSETQ. Between the trimmed V and J ends, which lost 2 bases and 4 bases, there was a span of 10 bases. The length of the CDR3 is 14 residues. CDR3 residues: CASSLAETYNEQFF. The CDR3 coding sequence is TGCGCCAGCAGCTTAGCGGAAACTTACAATGAGCAGTTCTTC.

The chain couples TRBV5-1 to TRBJ1-4, with a tentative D call TRBD1 (5 bases). With 0 bases removed from V and 3 bases from J, the gap between germline ends came to 9 bases. This CDR3 spans 15 amino acids. The V gene's germline CDR1 is SGHRS and CDR2 YFSETQ. For the CDR3, the DNA is TGCGCCAGCAGCTTGGCTGGGGCGGCTAATGAAAAACTGTTTTTT. Translation gives CASSLAGAANEKLFF. Full variable domain (outside the CDR3, taken from reference TRBV5-1 and TRBJ1-4): KAGVTQTPRYLIKTRGQQVTLSCSPISGHRSVSWYQQTPGQGLQFLFEYFSETQRNKGNFPGRFSGRQFSNSRSEMNVSTLELGDSALYLCASSLAGAANEKLFFGSGTQLSVL.

This rearrangement joins TRBV6-1 to TRBJ2-7, with 8 nucleotides matching TRBD1. V was clipped by 3 bases and J by 2 bases; unmatched bases: 9. CDR3 length: 16 residues. The germline CDR1 and CDR2 sequences are MNHNS and SASEGT. CDR3: CASSEKGGQGPYEQYF. The CDR3 DNA reads TGTGCCAGCAGTGAGAAGGGAGGACAGGGTCCCTACGAGCAGTACTTC.

This clone has only one observation. V and J are TRBV28 and TRBJ1-4, with D hard to call. CDR1 MDHEN and CDR2 SYDVKM come from the germline V gene. Trimming cost V 1 base and J 8 bases, with 20 bases left between them. The CDR3 sequence is 17 residues long. The CDR3 protein is CASSLLGSPGEEEKLFF. The CDR3 DNA sequence: TGTGCCAGCAGTTTATTGGGCAGTCCTGGGGAGGAGGAAAAACTGTTTTTT.

This chain links TRBV21-1 with TRBJ2-3; the table calls TRBD2, which could not be checked here. TRBV21-1 is an annotated pseudogene. The CDR3 runs to 18 residues. CDR3: CASSKAKGGGLETDTQYF. CDR3 nucleotide sequence: TGTGCCAGCAGCAAAGCGAAAGGAGGGGGACTAGAAACAGATACGCAGTATTTT.

The V call is TRBV19, the J call TRBJ2-6, with 8 positions matching TRBD1. The germline CDR1 and CDR2 sequences are LNHDA and SQIVND (reference sequence). This CDR3 is built from 18 residues. Germline trimming cut 4 bases from V and 0 bases from J; bases unmatched to any gene: 8. CDR3 DNA sequence: TGTGCCAGTAGTAGAGGGACAGGAACGGTCTCTGGGGCCAACGTCCTGACTTTC. Encoded protein: CASSRGTGTVSGANVLTF.

The chain recombines TRBV7-9 with TRBJ1-6, with 8 bases identical to TRBD1. V lost 5 bases to trimming and J lost 9 bases; unmatched junction nucleotides: 6. The CDR3 totals 14 residues. Per germline, CDR1 SEHNR and CDR2 FQNEAQ (reference sequence). The CDR3 is CASSPTGDGSPLHF. For the CDR3, the DNA is TGTGCCAGCAGCCCGACAGGGGACGGTTCACCCCTCCACTTT.

This chain connects TRBV28 to TRBJ2-3; 10 bases agree with TRBD2. The CDR3 is 15 residues long. V was pared by 5 bases and J by 5 bases, with 7 bases of the junction left unmatched. CDR1 and CDR2 (germline): MDHEN, SYDVKM. As DNA, the CDR3 is TGTGCCAGCAGTCTAGCGGGAGAGGGGAGAGATACGCAGTATTTT. This gives the protein CASSLAGEGRDTQYF.

The gene calls are TRBV5-1 and TRBJ2-2, with 7 nucleotides matching TRBD2. The CDR3 extends over 14 amino acids. Looked up from germline, CDR1 is SGHRS and CDR2 is YFSETQ. V dropped 3 bases and J dropped 3; count of bases not matched to a gene: 2. The CDR3: CASSWGGDTGELFF. The CDR3 nucleotides are TGCGCCAGCAGCTGGGGGGGGGACACCGGGGAGCTGTTTTTT.

The chain combines TRBV30 with TRBJ1-2; a weak D match, TRBD1 (5 bases). The CDR3 is made up of 13 amino acids. The germline V and J ends were trimmed by 5 bases and 3 bases, with 13 bases remaining between them. The germline gives CDR1 GTSNPN, CDR2 SVGIG (reference sequence). CDR3 in DNA: TGTGCCTGGGATTCTCAGGGATACTATGGCTACACCTTC. Its protein is CAWDSQGYYGYTF.

J is TRBJ2-1 and V is TRBV7-6; 14 bases match TRBD2. The CDR3 totals 16 residues. J was trimmed by 9 bases and V by 3 bases; bases with no gene match: 7. Germline CDR1 reads SGHVS; CDR2 reads FNYEAQ. CDR3 residues: CASSFSGTSGRPEQFF. The CDR3 bases are TGTGCCAGCAGCTTCTCCGGGACTAGCGGGAGACCTGAGCAGTTCTTC.

Points on this clone: In the same sample, other DNA sequences code for this CDR3. The chain combines TRBV18 with TRBJ2-7; D is perhaps TRBD1 (6 bases). Germline V gene lookup returns CDR1 KGHSH and CDR2 LQKENI. This CDR3 has 14 amino acids. V dropped 1 base and J dropped 2 bases, with 9 bases sitting between them. The CDR3 loop reads CASSPQGQTYEQYF. The CDR3 nucleotides read TGTGCCAGCTCACCACAAGGACAGACCTACGAGCAGTACTTC.

The rearrangement joins TRBV2 to TRBJ1-5; 10 bases match TRBD1. Germline-derived CDR1 and CDR2 are SNHLY and FYNNEI. V lost 6 bases to trimming and J lost 8 bases; unmatched junction nucleotides: 10. This CDR3 is built from 15 residues. CDR3 sequence: CASRLDRGWGEPQHF. Written as DNA, the CDR3 is TGTGCCAGCAGACTGGACAGGGGGTGGGGGGAGCCCCAGCATTTT.

The rearrangement joins TRBV7-6 to TRBJ2-1; 12 bases are shared with TRBD2. The CDR3 is 19 amino acids. CDR1 is SGHVS, CDR2 FNYEAQ, per germline. J lost 7 bases, V lost 1 base, and 14 bases had no gene match. CDR3 in amino acids: CASSLGLAGVVPPRNEQFF. The CDR3 coding sequence is TGTGCCAGCAGCTTAGGACTAGCGGGAGTGGTCCCGCCGCGGAATGAGCAGTTCTTC.

The chain couples TRBV5-6 to TRBJ2-7, with TRBD2 matching over 10 bases. The ends lost 2 bases at V and 6 bases at J; junction bases unmatched: 5. The germline V gene encodes CDR1 SGHDT and CDR2 YYEEEE. This CDR3 comprises 14 residues. Here the CDR3 DNA reads TGTGCCAGCAGCTTCCTAGCGGGAGACGGCGAGCAGTACTTC. As protein: CASSFLAGDGEQYF.

This chain uses TRBV5-1 with TRBJ2-3, with 14 bases that match TRBD2. J gave up 6 bases and V 4 bases, and 7 bases lay outside the gene matches. The CDR3 sequence is 16 residues long. Germline V gene lookup returns CDR1 SGHRS and CDR2 YFSETQ. CDR3 protein: CASSSGTSGSLDTQYF. CDR3 in DNA: TGCGCCAGCAGCAGCGGGACTAGCGGGAGTTTGGATACGCAGTATTTT.

This chain connects TRBV28 to TRBJ1-2; D remains ambiguous. V was cut by 3 bases and J by 8 bases, with 16 bases left in between. This CDR3 contains 14 residues. Germline lookup yields CDR1 MDHEN and CDR2 SYDVKM. The DNA for the CDR3 is TGTGCCAGCAGTTTTCCAGGTCAACGCCAAGGCTACACCTTC. This codes for CASSFPGQRQGYTF.

The V gene is TRBV5-6, the J gene TRBJ2-3; TRBD2 agrees at 10 bases. Losses at the gene ends were 1 base for V and 2 bases for J; bases not matched to a gene: 4. This CDR3 comprises 16 residues. The germline gives CDR1 SGHDT, CDR2 YYEEEE. DNA for the CDR3: TGTGCCAGCAGCTTGCGACTAGCGGGTGTCACAGATACGCAGTATTTT. This translates into CASSLRLAGVTDTQYF.